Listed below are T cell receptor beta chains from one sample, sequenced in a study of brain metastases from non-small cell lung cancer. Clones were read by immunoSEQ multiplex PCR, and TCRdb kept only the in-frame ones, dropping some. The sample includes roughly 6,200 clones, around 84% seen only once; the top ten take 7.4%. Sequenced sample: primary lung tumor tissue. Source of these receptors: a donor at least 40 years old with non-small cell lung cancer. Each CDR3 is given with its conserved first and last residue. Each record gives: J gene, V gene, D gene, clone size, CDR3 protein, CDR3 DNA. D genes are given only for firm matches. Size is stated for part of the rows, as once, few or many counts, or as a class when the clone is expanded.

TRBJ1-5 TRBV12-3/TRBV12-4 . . CASRDGNNQPQHF TGTGCCAGCAGAGACGGTAACAATCAGCCCCAGCATTTT
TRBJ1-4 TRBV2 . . CASSNTLGSNEKLFF TGTGCCAGCAGTAACACCCTAGGCTCAAATGAAAAACTGTTTTTT
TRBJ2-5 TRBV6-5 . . CASTVEETQYF TGTGCCAGCACGGTGGAAGAGACCCAGTACTTC
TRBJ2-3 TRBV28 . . CASSLQGTDTQYF TGTGCCAGCAGTTTGCAGGGTACAGATACGCAGTATTTT
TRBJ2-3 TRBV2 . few CASSEMRPKAQYF TGTGCCAGCAGTGAGATGAGGCCTAAGGCGCAGTATTTT
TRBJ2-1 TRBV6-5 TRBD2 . CASSSLAGGDYEQFF TGTGCCAGCAGCTCACTAGCGGGGGGTGATTATGAGCAGTTCTTC
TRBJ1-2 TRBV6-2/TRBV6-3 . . CASSHRDSDGYTF TGTGCCAGCAGCCACAGGGACTCGGATGGCTACACCTTC
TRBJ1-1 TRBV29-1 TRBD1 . CSVRTGEAFF TGCAGCGTACGGACAGGAGAAGCTTTCTTT
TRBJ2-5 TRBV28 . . CASSLVVWVDSSQETQYF TGTGCCAGCAGTTTGGTAGTTTGGGTGGACAGCAGTCAAGAGACCCAGTACTTC
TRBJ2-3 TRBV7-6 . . CASSLSTDTQYF TGTGCCAGCAGCCTCAGCACAGATACGCAGTATTTT
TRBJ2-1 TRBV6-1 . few CASSDGDGPTDRGQFF TGTGCCAGCAGTGATGGAGACGGACCAACTGATAGAGGGCAGTTCTTC
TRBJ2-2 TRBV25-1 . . CASSDRNTGELFF TGTGCCAGCAGTGATCGGAACACCGGGGAGCTGTTTTTT
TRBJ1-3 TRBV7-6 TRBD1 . CTSSLAGGQGAGNTIYF TGTACCAGCAGCTTAGCGGGAGGGCAGGGGGCCGGAAACACCATATATTTT
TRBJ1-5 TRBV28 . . CASTWTAGNQPQHF TGTGCCAGCACCTGGACAGCGGGGAATCAGCCCCAGCATTTT
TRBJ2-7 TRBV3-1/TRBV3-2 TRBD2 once CASSQSGTWGTYEQYF TGTGCCAGCAGCCAAAGCGGGACGTGGGGAACCTACGAGCAGTACTTC
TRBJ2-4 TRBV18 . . CASSPPGISNIQYF TGTGCCAGCTCACCACCGGGGATATCGAACATTCAGTACTTC
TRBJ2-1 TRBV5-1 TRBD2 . CASSLLRGVTTRFNEQFF TGCGCCAGCAGCTTGTTGCGGGGGGTAACAACTCGGTTCAATGAGCAGTTCTTC
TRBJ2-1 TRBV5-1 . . CASSLADFYNEQFF TGCGCCAGCAGCTTGGCTGACTTTTACAATGAGCAGTTCTTC
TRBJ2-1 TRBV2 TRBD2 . CASRSSGVYNEQFF TGTGCCAGCAGATCTAGCGGGGTCTACAATGAGCAGTTCTTC
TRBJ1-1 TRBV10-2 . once CASSELNTEAFF TGCGCCAGCAGTGAGCTGAACACTGAAGCTTTCTTT
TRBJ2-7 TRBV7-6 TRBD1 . CASSVRPSGTGGSYEQYF TGTGCCAGCAGCGTACGACCCTCCGGGACAGGGGGCTCCTACGAGCAGTACTTC
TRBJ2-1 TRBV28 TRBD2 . CASSFLAASYNEQFF TGTGCCAGCAGTTTCCTAGCGGCCTCCTACAATGAGCAGTTCTTC
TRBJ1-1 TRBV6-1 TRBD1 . CASSDPKDRGYAPNTEAFF TGTGCCAGCAGTGACCCCAAGGACAGGGGGTATGCCCCGAACACTGAAGCTTTCTTT
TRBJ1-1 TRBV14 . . CASSQVLNTEAFF TGTGCCAGCAGCCAAGTACTGAACACTGAAGCTTTCTTT
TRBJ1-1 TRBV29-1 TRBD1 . CSGGQGHTEAFF TGCAGCGGGGGACAGGGTCACACTGAAGCTTTCTTT
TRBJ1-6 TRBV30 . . CAWSIQGYNSPLHF TGTGCCTGGAGCATTCAGGGCTATAATTCACCCCTCCACTTT
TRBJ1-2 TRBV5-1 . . CASSFGGGYGYTF TGCGCCAGCAGCTTTGGAGGGGGCTATGGCTACACCTTC
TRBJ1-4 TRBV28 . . CASSFGEKLFF TGTGCCAGCAGCTTCGGGGAAAAACTGTTTTTT
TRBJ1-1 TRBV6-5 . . CASSYSGSPEAFF TGTGCCAGCAGTTACTCAGGGTCGCCTGAAGCTTTCTTT
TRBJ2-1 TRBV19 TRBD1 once CASSRDRVANEQFF TGTGCCAGTAGTAGGGACAGGGTAGCAAATGAGCAGTTCTTC
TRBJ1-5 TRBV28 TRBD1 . CASSGPGSGQGAPRNQPQHF TGTGCCAGCAGTGGCCCTGGGTCCGGACAGGGGGCGCCGAGAAATCAGCCCCAGCATTTT
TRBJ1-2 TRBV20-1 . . CSTQDTGGYTF TGCAGTACGCAGGACACCGGGGGCTACACCTTC
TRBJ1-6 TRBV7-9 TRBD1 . CASSWDREGSPLHF TGTGCCAGCAGCTGGGACAGGGAGGGATCACCCCTCCACTTT
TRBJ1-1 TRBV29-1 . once CSVGSPTEAFF TGCAGCGTTGGTAGCCCCACTGAAGCTTTCTTT
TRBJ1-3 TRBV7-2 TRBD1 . CASSPTGASGNTIYF TGTGCCAGCAGCCCCACAGGGGCCTCTGGAAACACCATATATTTT
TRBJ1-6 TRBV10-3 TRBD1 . CAIRKGDRVDSPLHF TGTGCCATCAGAAAGGGGGACAGGGTCGATTCACCCCTCCACTTT
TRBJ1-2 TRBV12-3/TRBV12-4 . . CASSSHTKLGYTF TGTGCCAGCAGCTCCCATACCAAACTAGGCTACACCTTC